This record concerns one T cell receptor beta chain sequence. The method was immunoSEQ multiplex PCR; TCRdb's version includes in-frame clones alone and lacks a portion of them. The sample consists of a few hundred thousand clones, 70% to 90% of them appearing once. These data are taken from a study of blood T cell repertoires in COVID-19. The overall study: Nucleic acid was either cDNA or gDNA, and it came from T cells, B-cell-depleted T cells, or PBMCs.

Sequenced: peripheral blood. The clonotype comes from a man aged 45-65 years with active or convalescent COVID-19.

CDR3 sequence reads: CATSDARDRRGEPQHF. Here the CDR3 DNA reads TGTGCCACCAGTGACGCGCGGGACCGAAGGGGCGAGCCCCAGCATTTT. The rearrangement uses TRBV24-1 and TRBJ1-5; weak D call: TRBD1 (5 bases). V was shortened by 4 bases and J by 8 bases, with 20 bases between the two germline ends. The germline V gene encodes CDR1 KGHDR and CDR2 SFDVKD. CDR3 length: 16 residues.